This TCR beta chain was identified in a study of control samples from healthy donors and cancer patients. This clone was detected once. TCRdb's table, derived via immunoSEQ multiplex PCR, lists solely in-frame clones and lacks some. This sample has 70,000 to 80,000 clones, with about nine tenths found just once. Trimming took 1 base from V and 4 from J, leaving 14 bases between them. The CDR3 runs 17 residues. Germline V gene sequence: CDR1 SGHTA, CDR2 FQGTGA. This clonotype originated in a woman aged 45-65 years with colorectal cancer. V is TRBV7-3 and J is TRBJ2-6, with D perhaps matching TRBD1 or TRBD2 (7 bases each). Sequencing used PBMCs. The CDR3 here is CASSLRGGGLGANVLTF. CDR3 coding DNA: TGTGCCAGCAGCTTAAGGGGAGGGGGCCTCGGGGCCAACGTCCTGACTTTC.